Following are 4 T cell receptor beta chains from one sample sequenced in a study of T cells in Graves' hyperthyroidism and ophthalmopathy. Researchers took RNA transcripts and amplified the TCR beta CDR3 regions from them. A first-round RT-PCR of the TCR CDR3 used the HTBI primer set. TCRdb independently ran MiXCR on the multiplex PCR reads; one entry per CDR3 protein. Of about 560,000 distinct CDR3 sequences detected, 15% to 20% appear once; the ten largest clones hold 18%. Material for sequencing was blood. The receptors originated from a woman under 30 with Graves' hyperthyroidism.

This clonotype was seen a few times. This chain links TRBV30 with TRBJ2-1; TRBD2 aligns across 10 bases. Germline V CDR1 and CDR2: GTSNPN, SVGIG (reference sequence). With 5 bases clipped from V and 7 bases from J, the junction kept 5 bases outside the gene matches. This CDR3 has 13 residues. CDR3 DNA sequence: TGTGCCTGGGGATTAGCGGGGGGAAATGAGCAGTTCTTC. As protein: CAWGLAGGNEQFF.

The chain combines TRBV5-4 with TRBJ2-3; D unresolved. From germline, CDR1 is SGHNT and CDR2 YYREEE (reference sequence). The CDR3 has 14 residues. V lost 0 bases, J lost 1 base, and 6 bases lay in between. The DNA for the CDR3 is TGTGCCAGCAGCTTGGCCGATCGCACAGATACGCAGTATTTT. Its translation: CASSLADRTDTQYF.

This clonotype was observed many times. This rearrangement joins TRBV20-1 to TRBJ2-7; D may be TRBD1 (6 bases). Germline lookup yields CDR1 DFQATT and CDR2 SNEGSKA (reference sequence). CDR3 length: 16 residues. V dropped 0 bases and J dropped 0 bases, with 15 bases sitting between them. The CDR3 here is CSARDFFEDSSYEQYF. The CDR3 DNA reads TGCAGTGCTAGAGATTTTTTCGAGGACAGCTCCTACGAGCAGTACTTC.

Notes on this clonotype: Being one base from a much bigger clone, this may be a read error. This chain uses TRBV12-3 or TRBV12-4 with TRBJ1-5, with TRBD1 as a possible D gene (5 bases). The V end was cut by 7 bases, the J end by 5 bases, with 9 bases between. There are 12 residues in the CDR3. CDR3 nucleotide sequence: TGTGCCAGCACCCCGGGGGATCAGCCCCAGCATTTT. Encoded protein: CASTPGDQPQHF.